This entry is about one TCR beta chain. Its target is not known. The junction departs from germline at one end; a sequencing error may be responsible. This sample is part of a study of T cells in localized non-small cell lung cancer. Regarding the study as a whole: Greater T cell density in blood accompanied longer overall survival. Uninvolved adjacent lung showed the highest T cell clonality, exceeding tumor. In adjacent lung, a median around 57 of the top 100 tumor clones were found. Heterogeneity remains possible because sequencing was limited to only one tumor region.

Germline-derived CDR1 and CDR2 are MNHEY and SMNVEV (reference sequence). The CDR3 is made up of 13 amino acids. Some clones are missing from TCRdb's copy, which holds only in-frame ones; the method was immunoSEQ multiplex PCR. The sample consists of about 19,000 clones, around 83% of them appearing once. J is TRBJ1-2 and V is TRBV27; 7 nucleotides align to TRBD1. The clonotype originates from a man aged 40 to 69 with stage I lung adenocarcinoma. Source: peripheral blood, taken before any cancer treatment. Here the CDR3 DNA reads TGTGCCAGCAGGCAGGGGGTGGCCTATGGCTGCACCTTC. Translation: CASRQGVAYGCTF.